Here is one T cell receptor beta chain with its context. These data belong to a study of shared T cell receptors in the human thymus. The V and J ends lost 3 bases and 0 bases, in that order; junction bases with no gene match: 4. CDR1 is MNHEY and CDR2 is SMNVEV in the germline V gene (reference sequence). The CDR3 runs to 15 residues. The method was immunoSEQ multiplex PCR; TCRdb's version includes in-frame clones alone and lacks a portion of them. Of some 720,000 clones in the sample, 85% to 90% are singletons; the top ten hold approximately 0.01%. This sample also appeared in a second study, on human thymus T cells. This second study notes: Donors were healthy Finnish babies undergoing corrective operations for congenital heart defects. Corrective heart surgery yielded resections, and these provided the thymus tissue. What appeared biased in thymic and blood repertoires was the usage of V and J genes. Related work showed strongly overlapping thymic repertoires across unrelated individuals.

Sequencing input: thymocytes. J is TRBJ2-7 and V is TRBV27, with TRBD2 matching over 8 bases. This receptor was taken from a boy under three years old with a congenital heart defect. Here the CDR3 reads CASSFGLAGSYEQYF. The CDR3 DNA follows: TGTGCCAGCAGTTTCGGGCTAGCGGGCTCCTACGAGCAGTACTTC.